This T cell receptor (beta chain) comes out of a study of regulatory T cells in long-lasting Graves disease. Stated time point: newly diagnosed GD, antithyroid drugs for less than 3 months. RNA from PBMCs was the source of the TCR library. The TCR beta library used iRepertoire HTBI primers with Arm-PCR amplification of CDR3. TCRdb reprocessed the multiplex PCR reads with MiXCR, giving one entry per CDR3 protein. The sample yields 350,000 to 450,000 distinct CDR3 sequences, over 12% seen once. This clonotype was counted many times. This CDR3 contains 14 residues. The V end was cut by 3 bases, the J end by 6 bases, with 14 bases between. Per the germline V gene, CDR1 is MDHEN and CDR2 is SYDVKM. Separately, the same data were catalogued under a study of T cells in Graves' hyperthyroidism and ophthalmopathy.

The starting material was peripheral blood mononuclear cells (PBMCs), obtained at new diagnosis, from a patient treated with antithyroid drugs. The receptor was derived from a woman aged 40 to 50 with Graves disease. V usage is TRBV28 and J usage is TRBJ1-2; no clear D gene. The CDR3 here is CASSLILIGNGYTF. The CDR3, as DNA: TGTGCCAGCAGTTTGATTCTGATAGGGAATGGCTACACCTTC.